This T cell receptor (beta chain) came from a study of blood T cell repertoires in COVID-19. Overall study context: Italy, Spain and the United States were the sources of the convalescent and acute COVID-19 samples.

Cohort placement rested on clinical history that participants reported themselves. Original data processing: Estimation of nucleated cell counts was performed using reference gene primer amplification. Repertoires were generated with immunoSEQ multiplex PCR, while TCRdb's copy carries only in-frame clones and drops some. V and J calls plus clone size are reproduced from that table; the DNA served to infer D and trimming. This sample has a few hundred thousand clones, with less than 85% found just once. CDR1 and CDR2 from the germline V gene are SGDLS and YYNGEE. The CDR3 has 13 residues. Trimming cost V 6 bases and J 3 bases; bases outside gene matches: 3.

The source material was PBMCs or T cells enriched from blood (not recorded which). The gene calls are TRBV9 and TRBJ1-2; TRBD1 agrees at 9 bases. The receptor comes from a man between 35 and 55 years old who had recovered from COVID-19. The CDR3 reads CASNRGRDYGYTF. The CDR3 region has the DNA TGTGCCAGCAACAGGGGGCGCGACTATGGCTACACCTTC.